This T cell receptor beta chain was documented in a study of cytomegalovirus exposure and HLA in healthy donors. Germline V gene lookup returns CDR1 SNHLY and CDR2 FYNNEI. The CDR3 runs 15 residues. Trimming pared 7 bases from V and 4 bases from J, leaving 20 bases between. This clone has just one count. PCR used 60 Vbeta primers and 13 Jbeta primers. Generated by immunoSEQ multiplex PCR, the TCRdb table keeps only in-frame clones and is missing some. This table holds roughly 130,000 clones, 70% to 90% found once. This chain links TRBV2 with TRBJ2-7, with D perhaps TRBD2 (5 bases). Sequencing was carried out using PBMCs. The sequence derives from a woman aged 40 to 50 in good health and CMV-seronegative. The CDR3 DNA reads TGTGCCAGCACTGTGAGGGAGCCCTGGTTGTACGAGCAGTACTTC. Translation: CASTVREPWLYEQYF. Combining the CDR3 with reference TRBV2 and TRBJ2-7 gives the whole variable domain EPEVTQTPSHQVTQMGQEVILRCVPISNHLYFYWYRQILGQKVEFLVSFYNNEISEKSEIFDDQFSVERPDGSNFTLKIRSTKLEDSAMYFCASTVREPWLYEQYFGPGTRLTVT.